This T cell receptor beta chain came from a study of T cells in Graves' hyperthyroidism and ophthalmopathy. Using RNA transcripts as the source, TCR beta CDR3 regions were amplified. In the first-round RT-PCR of the TCR CDR3, the HTBI primer set was used. TCRdb recomputed calls from the multiplex PCR reads with MiXCR, one row per CDR3 protein. The table lists around 400,000 distinct CDR3 sequences, approximately 13% of them singletons, with around 9.2% in the top ten. This clonotype was seen many times. Stable Graves' hyperthyroidism meant no ophthalmopathy progression within 18 months. Investigators excluded patients with uncontrolled infection, other autoimmune disease, pregnancy or lactation. What was sequenced was blood. This sequence originates from a woman aged 18-29 years with Graves' hyperthyroidism.

This CDR3 reads CASSLGDAWETQYF. CDR3 sequence (DNA): TGTGCCAGCAGCTTAGGTGATGCTTGGGAGACCCAGTACTTC. This rearrangement joins TRBV7-2 to TRBJ2-5; the D is unclear. Germline assignment: CDR1 SGHTA and CDR2 FQGNSA. The V end lost 1 base, the J end lost 5 bases, and 11 bases lay between the germline ends. The CDR3 contains 14 residues.